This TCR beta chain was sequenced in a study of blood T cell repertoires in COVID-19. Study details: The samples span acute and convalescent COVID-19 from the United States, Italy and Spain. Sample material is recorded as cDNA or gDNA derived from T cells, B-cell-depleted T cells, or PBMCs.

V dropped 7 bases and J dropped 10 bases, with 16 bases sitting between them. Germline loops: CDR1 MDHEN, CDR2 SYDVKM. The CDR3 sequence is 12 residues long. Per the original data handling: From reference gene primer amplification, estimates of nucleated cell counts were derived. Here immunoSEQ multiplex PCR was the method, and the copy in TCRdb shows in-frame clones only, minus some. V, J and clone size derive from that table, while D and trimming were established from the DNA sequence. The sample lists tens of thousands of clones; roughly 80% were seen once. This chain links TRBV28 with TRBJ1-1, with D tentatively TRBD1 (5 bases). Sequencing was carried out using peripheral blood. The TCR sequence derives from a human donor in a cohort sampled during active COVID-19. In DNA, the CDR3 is TGTGCCAGCAACTCGGACACCCTCGTAGCTTTCTTT. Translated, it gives CASNSDTLVAFF.